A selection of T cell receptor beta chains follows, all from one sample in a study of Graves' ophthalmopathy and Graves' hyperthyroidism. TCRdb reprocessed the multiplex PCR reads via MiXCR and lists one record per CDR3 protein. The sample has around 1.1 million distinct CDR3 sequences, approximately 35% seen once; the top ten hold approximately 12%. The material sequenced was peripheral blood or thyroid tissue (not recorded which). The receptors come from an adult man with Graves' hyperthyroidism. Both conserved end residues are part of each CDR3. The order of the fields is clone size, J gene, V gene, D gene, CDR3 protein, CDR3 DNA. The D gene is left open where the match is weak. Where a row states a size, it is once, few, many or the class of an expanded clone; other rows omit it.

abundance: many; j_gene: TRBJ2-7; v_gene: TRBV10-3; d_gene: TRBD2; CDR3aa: CAIRGASGGYEQYF; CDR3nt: TGTGCCATCAGAGGGGCTAGCGGGGGCTACGAGCAGTACTTC
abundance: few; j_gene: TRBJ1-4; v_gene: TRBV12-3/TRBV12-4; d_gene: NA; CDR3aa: CASSFSASRLFF; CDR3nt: TGTGCCAGCAGTTTTTCGGCCAGTCGGCTGTTTTTT
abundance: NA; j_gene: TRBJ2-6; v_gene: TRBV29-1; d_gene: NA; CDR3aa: CSVEGPQIF; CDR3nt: TGCAGCGTTGAAGGACCACAAATATTC
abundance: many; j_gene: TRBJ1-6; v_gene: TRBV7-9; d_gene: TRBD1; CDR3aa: CASSRKTGDNSPLHF; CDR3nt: TGTGCCAGCAGCCGGAAGACAGGGGATAATTCACCCCTCCACTTT
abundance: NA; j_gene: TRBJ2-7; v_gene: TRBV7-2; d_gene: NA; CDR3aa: CASKLGAGRFSEQYF; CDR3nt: TGTGCCAGCAAATTGGGGGCAGGGAGGTTTAGCGAGCAGTACTTC
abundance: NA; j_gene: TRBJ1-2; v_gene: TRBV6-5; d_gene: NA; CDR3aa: CASSYLIQGTKSGGYTF; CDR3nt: TGTGCCAGCAGTTACCTAATACAGGGAACGAAGTCGGGTGGCTACACCTTC
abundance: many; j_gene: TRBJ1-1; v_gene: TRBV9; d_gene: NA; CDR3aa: CASSPEVGDTEAFF; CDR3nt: TGTGCCAGCAGCCCAGAGGTGGGGGACACTGAAGCTTTCTTT
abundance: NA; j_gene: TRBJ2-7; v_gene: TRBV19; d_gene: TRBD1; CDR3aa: CASSFGTGGLDEQYF; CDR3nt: TGTGCCAGTAGTTTTGGGACAGGGGGCTTGGACGAGCAGTACTTC
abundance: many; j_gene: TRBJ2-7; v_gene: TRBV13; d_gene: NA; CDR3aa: CASSFGVGSSYEQYF; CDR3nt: TGTGCCAGCAGCTTTGGTGTGGGGAGCTCCTACGAGCAGTACTTC
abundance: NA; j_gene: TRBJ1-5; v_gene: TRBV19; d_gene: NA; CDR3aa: CASSTGTWGDQPQHF; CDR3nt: TGTGCCAGTAGTACCGGGACCTGGGGTGATCAGCCCCAGCATTTT
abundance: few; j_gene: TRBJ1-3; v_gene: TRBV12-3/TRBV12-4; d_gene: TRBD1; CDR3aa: CASRGAGTGGNTIYF; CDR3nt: TGTGCCAGCAGGGGGGCCGGGACAGGAGGAAACACCATATATTTT
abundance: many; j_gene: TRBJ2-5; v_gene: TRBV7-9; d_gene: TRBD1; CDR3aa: CASSGRDSYQETQYF; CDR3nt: TGTGCCAGCAGCGGACGGGACAGCTATCAAGAGACCCAGTACTTC
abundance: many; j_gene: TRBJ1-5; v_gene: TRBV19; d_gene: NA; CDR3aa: CASSPGDGQPQHF; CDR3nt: TGTGCCAGTAGTCCTGGGGATGGTCAGCCCCAGCATTTT
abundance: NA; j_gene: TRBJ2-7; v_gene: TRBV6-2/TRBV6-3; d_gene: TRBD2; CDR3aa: CASSFAGGTTYEQYF; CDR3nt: TGTGCCAGCAGTTTTGCGGGGGGCACAACATACGAGCAGTACTTC
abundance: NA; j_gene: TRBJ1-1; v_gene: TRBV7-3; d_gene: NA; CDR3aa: CASSMGATEAFF; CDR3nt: TGTGCCAGCAGTATGGGGGCAACTGAAGCTTTCTTT
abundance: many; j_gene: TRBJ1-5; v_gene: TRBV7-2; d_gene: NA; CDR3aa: CASSLEAYSNQPQHF; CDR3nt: TGTGCCAGCAGCTTAGAGGCGTATAGCAATCAGCCCCAGCATTTT
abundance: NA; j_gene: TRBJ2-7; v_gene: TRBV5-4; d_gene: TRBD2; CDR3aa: CASSVGPSGFYEQYF; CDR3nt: TGTGCCAGCAGCGTTGGGCCTAGCGGGTTTTACGAGCAGTACTTC
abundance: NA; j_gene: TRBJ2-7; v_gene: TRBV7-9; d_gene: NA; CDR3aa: CASSDPATNYEQYF; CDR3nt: TGTGCCAGCAGTGACCCGGCCACTAACTACGAGCAGTACTTC
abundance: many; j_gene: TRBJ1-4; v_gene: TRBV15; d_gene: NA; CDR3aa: CATSRESPGAGEKLFF; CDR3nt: TGTGCCACCAGCAGAGAGTCGCCAGGGGCGGGGGAAAAACTGTTTTTT
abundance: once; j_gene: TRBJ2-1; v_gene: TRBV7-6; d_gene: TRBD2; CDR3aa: CASSFGGGPFDEQFF; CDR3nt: TGTGCCAGCAGCTTCGGCGGGGGGCCTTTTGATGAGCAGTTCTTC
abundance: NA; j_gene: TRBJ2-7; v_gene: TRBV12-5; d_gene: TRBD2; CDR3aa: CASAPPTSGSYEQYF; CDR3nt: TGTGCTAGTGCCCCTCCGACTAGCGGGAGTTACGAGCAGTACTTC
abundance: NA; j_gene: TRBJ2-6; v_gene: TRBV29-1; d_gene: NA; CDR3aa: CSGAGANVLTF; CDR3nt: TGCAGCGGGGCAGGGGCCAACGTCCTGACTTTC
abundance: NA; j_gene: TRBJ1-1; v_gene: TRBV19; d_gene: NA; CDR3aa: CASSRRGEAFF; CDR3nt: TGTGCCAGTAGTCGCCGGGGGGAAGCTTTCTTT
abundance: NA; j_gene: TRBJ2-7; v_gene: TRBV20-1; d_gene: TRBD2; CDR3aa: CSARLFGGRAYEQYF; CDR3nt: TGCAGTGCTAGACTTTTCGGTGGGAGGGCCTACGAGCAGTACTTC